This is a list of T cell receptor beta chains from one sample in a study of shared clonotypes between healthy human individuals. The data were produced by immunoSEQ multiplex PCR, yet TCRdb's version contains in-frame clones alone and is incomplete. This table has more than 2,000,000 clones, around nine tenths appearing once. The sample consisted of naive CD4+ T cells sorted from blood. The receptors derive from a man aged 18-30 years in good health. CDR3s include the opening cysteine and the closing phenylalanine or tryptophan. D genes are given only for firm matches. Where a row states a size, it is once, few, many or the class of an expanded clone; other rows omit it.

size	J	V	D	CDR3	DNA
NA	TRBJ1-2	TRBV7-9	NA	CASSQTGKANYGYTF	TGTGCCAGCAGTCAGACGGGGAAAGCTAACTATGGCTACACCTTC
NA	TRBJ2-2	TRBV4-1	NA	CASSQGGGTANTGELFF	TGCGCCAGCAGCCAAGGAGGGGGGACAGCGAACACCGGGGAGCTGTTTTTT
NA	TRBJ1-6	TRBV7-8	TRBD1	CASSLSGTGASGGFSPLHF	TGTGCCAGCAGCCTCTCCGGGACAGGCGCCTCAGGGGGATTTTCACCCCTCCACTTT
NA	TRBJ2-7	TRBV10-3	TRBD1	CATGDRGRYEQYF	TGTGCCACCGGAGACAGGGGGCGGTACGAGCAGTACTTC
NA	TRBJ2-2	TRBV4-2	TRBD2	CASSQESGGLNTGELFF	TGTGCCAGCAGCCAAGAAAGCGGGGGCCTTAACACCGGGGAGCTGTTTTTT
NA	TRBJ2-3	TRBV7-2	TRBD2	CASSLTLLAGGGYTDTQYF	TGTGCCAGCAGCTTAACTTTGCTAGCGGGGGGAGGATACACAGATACGCAGTATTTT
NA	TRBJ2-7	TRBV11-3	NA	CASSLVVRTNYEQYF	TGTGCCAGCAGCTTAGTAGTCCGGACTAACTACGAGCAGTACTTC
once	TRBJ2-7	TRBV11-2	NA	CASSLVHRRFGDPYEQYF	TGTGCCAGCAGCCTAGTTCACAGGAGATTCGGAGACCCGTACGAGCAGTACTTC
NA	TRBJ1-5	TRBV6-1	NA	CASSDAGINQPQHF	TGTGCCAGCAGTGACGCGGGAATCAATCAGCCCCAGCATTTT
NA	TRBJ2-1	TRBV27	NA	CASGGQSSYNEQFF	TGTGCCAGCGGTGGTCAAAGCTCCTACAATGAGCAGTTCTTC
NA	TRBJ2-1	TRBV10-3	TRBD2	CAISEASGGKQFF	TGTGCCATCAGTGAGGCTAGCGGGGGGAAGCAGTTCTTC
NA	TRBJ2-6	TRBV30	NA	CAWSVWGSGANVLTF	TGTGCCTGGAGTGTATGGGGATCTGGGGCCAACGTCCTGACTTTC
NA	TRBJ2-7	TRBV25-1	NA	CASRTANSYEQYF	TGTGCCAGCAGGACCGCTAACTCCTACGAGCAGTACTTC
NA	TRBJ1-5	TRBV7-9	NA	CASSQDGSNQPQHF	TGTGCCAGCAGCCAGGACGGAAGCAATCAGCCCCAGCATTTT
NA	TRBJ2-3	TRBV5-1	TRBD2	CASSLVLAGESTDTQYF	TGCGCCAGCAGCTTGGTTCTCGCGGGGGAGAGCACAGATACGCAGTATTTT
once	TRBJ2-3	TRBV19	NA	CASKMTGSTDTQYF	TGTGCCAGTAAGATGACGGGTTCCACAGATACGCAGTATTTT
NA	TRBJ2-3	TRBV30	TRBD1	CAWSVTGVGTDTQYF	TGTGCCTGGAGTGTAACAGGGGTCGGGACAGATACGCAGTATTTT
NA	TRBJ1-2	TRBV18	NA	CASSREFGANYGYTF	TGTGCCAGCTCACGAGAATTCGGAGCTAACTATGGCTACACCTTC
NA	TRBJ2-5	TRBV18	NA	CASSGPQETQYF	TGTGCCAGCTCAGGGCCCCAAGAGACCCAGTACTTC
NA	TRBJ2-7	TRBV6-1	TRBD2	CATTPGGAYEQYF	TGTGCCACCACCCCGGGGGGGGCCTACGAGCAGTACTTC
NA	TRBJ2-3	TRBV6-1	TRBD1	CASSEPGQGGGDTQYF	TGTGCCAGCAGTGAACCAGGCCAAGGGGGCGGAGATACGCAGTATTTT
NA	TRBJ2-7	TRBV28	TRBD1	CASRGDRFNEQYF	TGTGCCAGCAGAGGGGACAGGTTTAACGAGCAGTACTTC
NA	TRBJ2-7	TRBV7-2	TRBD2	CASSLTGLAGVGEQYF	TGTGCCAGCAGCTTAACCGGGCTAGCGGGAGTTGGTGAGCAGTACTTC
NA	TRBJ2-3	TRBV2	TRBD2	CASSRRSLAGGNTQYF	TGTGCCAGCAGCCGAAGGTCTCTAGCGGGAGGAAATACGCAGTATTTT
NA	TRBJ1-2	TRBV28	NA	CASSLPGHSTGGYTF	TGTGCCAGCAGTTTACCGGGACACTCGACGGGGGGCTACACCTTC
NA	TRBJ2-5	TRBV11-2	NA	CASSFGGQETQYF	TGTGCCAGCAGCTTTGGGGGTCAAGAGACCCAGTACTTC
NA	TRBJ2-7	TRBV5-8	TRBD1	CASSLTGDRGSYEQYF	TGTGCCAGCAGCTTGACGGGTGACAGGGGCTCCTACGAGCAGTACTTC
few	TRBJ2-2	TRBV4-1	NA	CASSQGSPGELFF	TGCGCCAGCAGCCAAGGGTCCCCCGGGGAGCTGTTTTTT
NA	TRBJ1-5	TRBV28	NA	CASKDTNQPQHF	TGTGCCAGCAAAGATACCAATCAGCCCCAGCATTTT
NA	TRBJ2-2	TRBV6-1	NA	CASRPLDRDTGELFF	TGTGCCAGCAGGCCCCTCGACAGAGACACCGGGGAGCTGTTTTTT
NA	TRBJ2-3	TRBV28	NA	CASTVVGVRDTQYF	TGTGCCAGCACCGTAGTGGGGGTTCGAGATACGCAGTATTTT
NA	TRBJ1-1	TRBV2	NA	CASSRMNTEAFF	TGTGCCAGCAGCCGCATGAACACTGAAGCTTTCTTT
NA	TRBJ2-7	TRBV18	NA	CASSRANDPRALYEQYF	TGTGCCAGCTCACGGGCCAACGACCCCCGGGCCCTCTACGAGCAGTACTTC
few	TRBJ1-5	TRBV19	NA	CASSIGESSNQPQHF	TGTGCCAGTAGTATCGGAGAGTCTAGCAATCAGCCCCAGCATTTT
NA	TRBJ2-5	TRBV19	NA	CASSVGVSSETQYF	TGTGCCAGTAGTGTCGGGGTATCGTCAGAGACCCAGTACTTC
once	TRBJ2-7	TRBV6-5	NA	CASSYLARVSYEQYF	TGTGCCAGCAGTTACTTGGCCCGGGTCTCCTACGAGCAGTACTTC
NA	TRBJ2-3	TRBV10-1	NA	CATSLAGKRISGDTQYF	TGCGCCACCTCGCTGGCAGGAAAACGTATTTCGGGAGATACGCAGTATTTT
few	TRBJ1-2	TRBV20-1	NA	CSARGPYGYTF	TGCAGTGCTAGAGGGCCCTATGGCTACACCTTC
NA	TRBJ2-5	TRBV7-2	TRBD1	CASSVRTGGPEETQYF	TGTGCCAGCAGCGTACGAACAGGGGGACCCGAAGAGACCCAGTACTTC
NA	TRBJ2-1	TRBV9	NA	CASSVEGRRAGNEQFF	TGTGCCAGCAGCGTAGAGGGGCGACGTGCCGGGAATGAGCAGTTCTTC
NA	TRBJ1-5	TRBV6-1	TRBD1	CASSEDRGAQPQHF	TGTGCCAGCAGTGAGGACAGGGGCGCTCAGCCCCAGCATTTT
NA	TRBJ2-7	TRBV7-2	TRBD1	CASSLSQGEWHEQYF	TGTGCCAGCAGCTTATCGCAGGGGGAATGGCACGAGCAGTACTTC
NA	TRBJ2-2	TRBV5-1	TRBD2	CASSLALLAGFANTGELFF	TGCGCCAGCAGCTTGGCTCTGCTAGCGGGGTTCGCGAACACCGGGGAGCTGTTTTTT
once	TRBJ2-7	TRBV7-2	NA	CASSSSPEQYF	TGTGCCAGCAGCTCCAGCCCCGAGCAGTACTTC
NA	TRBJ1-4	TRBV7-5	NA	CARSVRAALATNEKLFF	TGTGCCAGAAGCGTTAGGGCAGCTCTTGCAACTAATGAAAAACTGTTTTTT
NA	TRBJ1-5	TRBV7-8	TRBD1	CASSWGQGDQPQHF	TGTGCCAGCAGCTGGGGACAGGGAGATCAGCCCCAGCATTTT
NA	TRBJ1-5	TRBV19	NA	CASKYGTLLNQPQHF	TGTGCCAGTAAATACGGGACACTCCTCAATCAGCCCCAGCATTTT
NA	TRBJ1-2	TRBV2	NA	CASSGRGTRDGYTF	TGTGCCAGCAGTGGAAGGGGGACTCGAGATGGCTACACCTTC
NA	TRBJ2-7	TRBV28	NA	CASSSGTTLYEQYF	TGTGCCAGCAGTTCCGGGACGACCCTCTACGAGCAGTACTTC
once	TRBJ2-2	TRBV19	NA	CASSTLQGTGELFF	TGTGCCAGTAGTACGCTACAGGGTACCGGGGAGCTGTTTTTT
NA	TRBJ2-3	TRBV5-6	NA	CASSLAGITDTQYF	TGTGCCAGCAGCTTGGCAGGGATCACAGATACGCAGTATTTT
NA	TRBJ1-4	TRBV6-1	NA	CASSEPRGVTEKLFF	TGTGCCAGCAGTGAACCCCGGGGGGTGACTGAAAAACTGTTTTTT
NA	TRBJ2-3	TRBV9	TRBD2	CASSGVAGGTDTQYF	TGTGCCAGCAGCGGTGTAGCGGGAGGCACAGATACGCAGTATTTT